The 30 T cell receptor beta chains given below trace back to one sample, sequenced in a study of CD8 T cells in Susac syndrome. It was with random hexamers that roughly 0.5 to 1 ug RNA was reverse transcribed. MiXCR, run by TCRdb on the immunoSEQ multiplex PCR reads, gives a single entry per CDR3 protein. The repertoire has some 130,000 distinct CDR3 sequences, about 94% of them found once; the top ten carry approximately 0.12%. The sequenced material came from CD4+ T cells from PBMCs. Source of these receptors: a human donor with multiple sclerosis.

The table lists this clonotype with a few counts. The genes are TRBV3-1 and TRBJ1-4; possible D gene TRBD1, 6 bases. V lost 6 bases and J 8 bases, leaving 7 bases between the germline ends. CDR3 length: 11 amino acids. Germline V gene sequence: CDR1 LGHDT, CDR2 YNNKEL (reference sequence). The CDR3 region is CASRGAEKLFF. The CDR3 coding sequence is TGTGCCAGCAGGGGGGCAGAAAAACTGTTTTTT.

This chain joins TRBV9 and TRBJ1-3, with D hard to call. This CDR3 region has 15 residues. CDR1 and CDR2 from the germline V gene are SGDLS and YYNGEE. The ends were cut back, 1 base at V and 0 bases at J, with 8 bases in the middle. CDR3 sequence (DNA): TGTGCCAGCAGCGTAATGGCAGCCTCTGGAAACACCATATATTTT. It codes for CASSVMAASGNTIYF.

J is TRBJ2-6 and V is TRBV27, with 10 bases matching TRBD1. The V gene's germline CDR1 is MNHEY and CDR2 SMNVEV (reference sequence). This CDR3 comprises 16 residues. V trimming: 9 bases; J trimming: 12 bases; junction bases outside the gene matches: 17. The CDR3: CASSSKPGTGARVLTF. As DNA, the CDR3 is TGTGCCAGTTCATCGAAACCCGGGACAGGGGCCCGCGTCCTGACTTTC.

V usage is TRBV29-1 and J usage is TRBJ2-3; no clear D. Trimming left V 1 base short and J 4 bases short, with 9 bases between. This CDR3 is 13 amino acids long. Germline V gene lookup returns CDR1 SQVTM and CDR2 ANQGSEA. The CDR3 here is CSVEGGGPDTQYF. The CDR3 DNA is TGCAGCGTTGAAGGGGGTGGGCCAGATACGCAGTATTTT.

The chain carries TRBV20-1 and TRBJ2-5, with D tentatively TRBD2 (6 bases). The CDR3 is 14 residues long. Germline loops: CDR1 DFQATT, CDR2 SNEGSKA (reference sequence). V was clipped by 1 base and J by 2 bases, with 11 bases between them. The CDR3 bases are TGCAGTGCTAGAGGTTGGGCGGGGCAAGAGACCCAGTACTTC. It specifies CSARGWAGQETQYF.

The gene calls are TRBV12-3 or TRBV12-4 and TRBJ2-2; D uncertain. The CDR3 extends over 13 amino acids. V dropped 0 bases and J dropped 6 bases, with 5 bases sitting between them. Here the CDR3 DNA reads TGTGCCAGCAGTTTAGCCCCGGCCGGGGAGCTGTTTTTT. Translation: CASSLAPAGELFF.

This clonotype was seen just once. At one end the junction does not follow the germline gene, possibly because of a read error. J is TRBJ1-6 and V is TRBV4-2; D may be TRBD1 (5 bases). Germline V lookup: CDR1 LGHNA, CDR2 YNFKEQ. The CDR3 is 13 amino acids. The DNA of the CDR3 is TGTGCCAGCAGCCAAGAAGACGGCCAGGGCCTCGACTTT. Its translation is CASSQEDGQGLDF.

The V gene is TRBV19, the J gene TRBJ1-5, with D possibly being TRBD1 (6 bases). The CDR3 has 17 amino acids. The germline CDR1 and CDR2 sequences are LNHDA and SQIVND (reference sequence). Trimming took 5 bases from V and 1 from J, leaving 18 bases between them. CDR3 sequence: CASSPPPGTNSNQPQHF. CDR3 nucleotides: TGTGCCAGTAGTCCCCCCCCCGGGACAAACAGCAATCAGCCCCAGCATTTT.

This clonotype showed up just once. V is TRBV5-1 and J is TRBJ2-1, with D perhaps matching TRBD1 (5 bases). V was cut by 3 bases and J by 4 bases, with 14 bases left in between. The CDR3 covers 15 residues. Per germline, CDR1 SGHRS and CDR2 YFSETQ. DNA of the CDR3: TGCGCCAGCAGCTCTTCCCTGACAGCTTACAATGAGCAGTTCTTC. Translation gives CASSSSLTAYNEQFF.

This clonotype showed up just once. The chain links TRBV18 to TRBJ2-3; tentatively, D is TRBD1 (5 bases). Germline lookup yields CDR1 KGHSH and CDR2 LQKENI. The CDR3 is 15 amino acids. The V gene lost 3 bases and the J gene lost 4 bases, with 14 bases spanning the gap. In nucleotides, the CDR3 is TGTGCCAGCTCACCCAGGGTTTCGGGTGCAGATACGCAGTATTTT. It translates to CASSPRVSGADTQYF. The full variable domain, in which reference TRBV18 and TRBJ2-3 provide the parts outside the CDR3, is NAGVMQNPRHLVRRRGQEARLRCSPMKGHSHVYWYRQLPEEGLKFMVYLQKENIIDESGMPKERFSAEFPKEGPSILRIQQVVRGDSAAYFCASSPRVSGADTQYFGPGTRLTVL.

This chain connects TRBV3-1 to TRBJ1-5, with unresolved D. This CDR3 spans 16 amino acids. CDR1 is LGHDT, CDR2 YNNKEL, per germline (reference sequence). Trimming took 0 bases from V and 6 from J, leaving 15 bases between them. CDR3 in DNA: TGTGCCAGCAGCCAAGATTTGGCGCACTCCGGTCAGCCCCAGCATTTT. Protein sequence: CASSQDLAHSGQPQHF. Based on the CDR3 plus reference TRBV3-1 and TRBJ1-5, the full variable domain is DTAVSQTPKYLVTQMGNDKSIKCEQNLGHDTMYWYKQDSKKFLKIMFSYNNKELIINETVPNRFSPKSPDKAHLNLHINSLELGDSAVYFCASSQDLAHSGQPQHFGDGTRLSIL.

This rearrangement joins TRBV7-8 to TRBJ2-1; D is unresolved. Germline lookup yields CDR1 SGHVS and CDR2 FQNEAQ. The ends were cut back, 5 bases at V and 0 bases at J, with 17 bases in the middle. The CDR3 covers 17 residues. The CDR3 spells CASSRTVSWSSYNEQFF. CDR3 in DNA: TGTGCCAGCAGCCGAACGGTCTCTTGGAGCTCCTACAATGAGCAGTTCTTC.

The table lists this clonotype with a count of one. The CDR3 DNA reads as TGTGCCATCAGTGGCCGGCAGCAAGAGACCCAGTACTTC. As protein: CAISGRQQETQYF. The gene calls are TRBV10-3 and TRBJ2-5; D unresolved. Trimming stripped 4 bases from V and 2 bases from J, with 8 bases between. Germline loops: CDR1 ENHRY, CDR2 SYGVKD. The length of the CDR3 is 13 residues.

The chain couples TRBV20-1 to TRBJ2-1; the D gene could be TRBD1 or TRBD2 (6 bases each). Trimming removed 6 bases from V and 10 bases from J, with 19 bases in between. This CDR3 has 13 amino acids. Germline CDR1 reads DFQATT; CDR2 reads SNEGSKA (reference sequence). The CDR3 reads CSAEGGGIWEQFF. CDR3 sequence (DNA): TGCAGTGCCGAGGGGGGCGGGATCTGGGAGCAGTTCTTC.

V is TRBV7-8 and J is TRBJ1-5; 7 bases line up with TRBD1. The ends lost 5 bases at V and 3 bases at J; junction bases unmatched: 10. The CDR3 is 16 residues long. CDR1 is SGHVS, CDR2 FQNEAQ, per germline. CDR3 region: CASSTILQGFNQPQHF. The CDR3 coding sequence is TGTGCCAGCAGCACCATCTTACAGGGGTTCAATCAGCCCCAGCATTTT.

V usage is TRBV30 and J usage is TRBJ2-7; perhaps TRBD1 as D (6 bases). Trimming left V 3 bases short and J 5 bases short, with 11 bases between. The CDR3 consists of 12 residues. From germline, CDR1 is GTSNPN and CDR2 SVGIG (reference sequence). The CDR3 reads CAWSLQGNEQYF. The DNA for the CDR3 is TGTGCCTGGAGCCTCCAGGGGAACGAGCAGTACTTC.

V gene TRBV7-9 combines with J gene TRBJ2-1; the match to TRBD2 covers 11 bases. Germline V lookup: CDR1 SEHNR, CDR2 FQNEAQ (reference sequence). This CDR3 comprises 18 residues. The V and J ends lost 5 bases and 4 bases, in that order; junction bases with no gene match: 13. CDR3 amino acids: CASSPLLVAGGIYNEQFF. The CDR3 nucleotides read TGTGCCAGCAGCCCCCTTCTAGTAGCGGGGGGGATTTACAATGAGCAGTTCTTC.

V gene TRBV29-1 combines with J gene TRBJ2-5; D perhaps matches TRBD2 (5 bases). CDR1 is SQVTM, CDR2 ANQGSEA, per germline. There are 13 residues in the CDR3. V lost 7 bases and J lost 2, with 14 bases in between. CDR3 protein: CSAGESKQETQYF. Here the CDR3 DNA reads TGCAGCGCCGGGGAGAGCAAACAAGAGACCCAGTACTTC.

The chain recombines TRBV27 with TRBJ1-4; D is ambiguous. V shed 2 bases and J shed 0 bases, with 7 bases lying between them. The germline gives CDR1 MNHEY, CDR2 SMNVEV (reference sequence). The CDR3 is made up of 15 amino acids. CDR3 DNA sequence: TGTGCCAGCAGTTTACAGGCACCAACTAATGAAAAACTGTTTTTT. It yields the protein CASSLQAPTNEKLFF.

The chain recombines TRBV5-4 with TRBJ1-1, with TRBD1 as a possible D gene (6 bases). With 4 bases removed from V and 4 bases from J, the gap between germline ends came to 14 bases. CDR1 SGHNT and CDR2 YYREEE come from the germline V gene (reference sequence). The CDR3 has 14 amino acids. CDR3 protein: CASSPRGGTTEAFF. The CDR3 nucleotides read TGTGCCAGCAGCCCAAGGGGGGGAACCACTGAAGCTTTCTTT. Complete variable domain (other parts from reference TRBV5-4 and TRBJ1-1): ETGVTQSPTHLIKTRGQQVTLRCSSQSGHNTVSWYQQALGQGPQFIFQYYREEENGRGNFPPRFSGLQFPNYSSELNVNALELDDSALYLCASSPRGGTTEAFFGQGTRLTVV.

CDR3 nucleotide sequence: TGCGCCAGCAGCTTGGAGCTTCCCGGTGAAGCTTTCTTT. Encoded protein: CASSLELPGEAFF. The chain links TRBV5-1 to TRBJ1-1; no definite D call. This CDR3 is built from 13 residues. The V gene's germline CDR1 is SGHRS and CDR2 YFSETQ. Trimming shortened V by 0 bases and J by 7 bases, and 10 bases separated the two germline ends.

The rearrangement joins TRBV12-3 or TRBV12-4 to TRBJ1-2, with D tentatively TRBD1 (5 bases). V gave up 3 bases and J gave up 6 bases, with 14 bases separating them. The CDR3 contains 14 residues. CDR3 DNA: TGTGCCAGCAGTTTTTACCAGGGCGTGGATGGCTACACCTTC. Residues: CASSFYQGVDGYTF.

This clonotype was found once. J is TRBJ2-7 and V is TRBV6-5; TRBD1 matches at 8 bases. J gave up 2 bases and V 5 bases, and 5 bases lay outside the gene matches. The CDR3 consists of 14 residues. Germline loops: CDR1 MNHEY, CDR2 SVGAGI. In DNA form, the CDR3 reads TGTGCCAGCAGTCGGGACAGGACAACCTACGAGCAGTACTTC. Translating gives CASSRDRTTYEQYF.

V gene TRBV20-1 combines with J gene TRBJ2-5, with D possibly matching TRBD1 (6 bases). Germline CDR1 and CDR2: DFQATT and SNEGSKA (reference sequence). V gave up 6 bases and J gave up 5 bases, with 16 bases separating them. This CDR3 has 13 residues. CDR3 bases: TGCAGTGCCTCGCCGGGACAATGGGAGACCCAGTACTTC. The encoded protein is CSASPGQWETQYF.

The chain couples TRBV9 to TRBJ2-7, with D perhaps matching TRBD1 (6 bases). The V gene's germline CDR1 is SGDLS and CDR2 YYNGEE. Between the trimmed V and J ends, which lost 0 bases and 6 bases, there was a span of 16 bases. The CDR3 is made up of 15 amino acids. The CDR3 loop is CASSVGGTGFGEQYF. CDR3 sequence (DNA): TGTGCCAGCAGCGTAGGAGGTACAGGGTTTGGCGAGCAGTACTTC.

The chain is built from TRBV30 and TRBJ1-2; D uncertain. Germline assignment: CDR1 GTSNPN and CDR2 SVGIG (reference sequence). The CDR3 runs to 12 residues. The V end lost 8 bases, the J end lost 5 bases, and 15 bases lay between the germline ends. The CDR3 here is CAVNTRRYGYTF. The CDR3 DNA sequence: TGTGCCGTTAACACCCGGCGGTATGGCTACACCTTC.

This sequence joins TRBV3-1 and TRBJ2-6; D gene ambiguous. The CDR3 is 15 amino acids. Per the germline V gene, CDR1 is LGHDT and CDR2 is YNNKEL (reference sequence). The ends were cut back, 5 bases at V and 3 bases at J, with 11 bases in the middle. The CDR3 spells CASSDLSYGANVLTF. CDR3 in DNA: TGTGCCAGCAGCGACTTATCTTATGGGGCCAACGTCCTGACTTTC. Filled out from reference TRBV3-1 and TRBJ2-6, the complete variable domain reads DTAVSQTPKYLVTQMGNDKSIKCEQNLGHDTMYWYKQDSKKFLKIMFSYNNKELIINETVPNRFSPKSPDKAHLNLHINSLELGDSAVYFCASSDLSYGANVLTFGAGSRLTVL.

This chain uses TRBV3-1 with TRBJ2-1; 7 bases match TRBD2. Losses at the gene ends were 4 bases for V and 3 bases for J; bases not matched to a gene: 0. Germline V gene sequence: CDR1 LGHDT, CDR2 YNNKEL (reference sequence). The CDR3 has 13 residues. The CDR3 loop reads CASSRDYYNEQFF. Here the CDR3 DNA reads TGTGCCAGCAGCCGGGACTACTACAATGAGCAGTTCTTC.

The CDR3 loop reads CASNREGEKLFF. In DNA form, the CDR3 reads TGTGCCAGCAACAGGGAGGGTGAAAAACTGTTTTTT. V is TRBV6-9 and J is TRBJ1-4; D perhaps matches TRBD1 (6 bases). Germline V CDR1 and CDR2: MNHGY, SVAAGI. This CDR3 comprises 12 residues. Trimming stripped 7 bases from V and 7 bases from J, with 10 bases between.

This rearrangement joins TRBV11-2 to TRBJ2-1, with 9 bases identical to TRBD1. This CDR3 region has 17 residues. Germline-derived CDR1 and CDR2 are SGHAT and FQNNGV. Trimming at V came to 1 base and at J to 6 bases, leaving 10 bases not matched to a gene. This CDR3 reads CASSLVVLTGGRNEQFF. CDR3 in DNA: TGTGCCAGCAGCTTAGTGGTCTTGACAGGGGGTCGCAATGAGCAGTTCTTC.